The rows below give T cell receptor beta chains drawn from one sample of a study of shared clonotypes between healthy human individuals. TCRdb keeps only in-frame clones here, not all; method: immunoSEQ multiplex PCR. The table records about 380,000 clones, roughly 96% of them present only once. Sequencing used memory CD8+ T cells sorted from blood. The receptors here all came from a man aged 25-45 years in good health. CDR3s include the opening cysteine and the closing phenylalanine or tryptophan. The D gene is left open where the match is weak. Rows give clone size only sometimes, using once, few, many, or a class for an expanded clone.

>TRBD1|TRBV28|-|TRBJ1-5
TGTGCCAGCAGTTTATCCGGGACAGGGGGTAGCAATCAGCCCCAGCATTTT
CASSLSGTGGSNQPQHF
>-|TRBV28|-|TRBJ2-7
TGTGCCAGCAGTCTCGGGACTCCCAAGTCTTACGAGCAGTACTTC
CASSLGTPKSYEQYF
>TRBD2|TRBV28|-|TRBJ2-1
TGTGCCAGCAGTCCCGGAGTAGCGGGAGGCCACAATGAGCAGTTCTTC
CASSPGVAGGHNEQFF
>-|TRBV6-5|-|TRBJ2-3
TGTGCCAGCAGCACCCTTGCAGGGGTCGAGGATACGCAGTATTTT
CASSTLAGVEDTQYF
>-|TRBV9|-|TRBJ2-2
TGTGCCAGCAGCGTAGGAAGGGACACCGGGGAGCTGTTTTTT
CASSVGRDTGELFF
>-|TRBV7-2|-|TRBJ2-7
TGTGCCAGCAGCTCGGTTGGAGGGTACGAGCAGTACTTC
CASSSVGGYEQYF
>-|TRBV6-5|once|TRBJ2-7
TGTGCCAGCAGTTACTCGAGGCAGGGTTACGAGCAGTACTTC
CASSYSRQGYEQYF
>-|TRBV28|-|TRBJ2-5
TGTGCCAGCACCGCTGTCGGGCTGTACCAAGAGACCCAGTACTTC
CASTAVGLYQETQYF
>-|TRBV27|-|TRBJ2-1
TGTGCCAGCAGCCAGGAGAGGGGCTACGGTTACAATGAGCAGTTCTTC
CASSQERGYGYNEQFF
>-|TRBV5-6|-|TRBJ2-4
TGTGCCAGCAGTTTCCAGCATGGCAGACCCAAAAACATTCAGTACTTC
CASSFQHGRPKNIQYF
>TRBD2|TRBV7-3|-|TRBJ2-1
TGTGCCAGCAGCTTCGCGGGGGGCTACAATGAGCAGTTCTTC
CASSFAGGYNEQFF
>TRBD2|TRBV7-9|-|TRBJ2-3
TGTGCCAGCAGCCGACTAGCGGGAGGGGCAGATACGCAGTATTTT
CASSRLAGGADTQYF
>TRBD1|TRBV15|-|TRBJ2-7
TGTGCCACCAGCAGACCTGGGGCAGGGGGCAGCGAGCAGTACTTC
CATSRPGAGGSEQYF
>TRBD1|TRBV27|once|TRBJ1-5
TGTGCCAGTACAGGGGGCAGGAGCAATCAGCCCCAGCATTTT
CASTGGRSNQPQHF
>-|TRBV5-6|-|TRBJ2-7
TGTGCCAGCAGCTTGGGTACAAGGGGGAGTGAGCAGTACTTC
CASSLGTRGSEQYF
>-|TRBV28|-|TRBJ1-5
TGTGCCAGCAGTTTATTCCGGGGAGGGGGCAATCAGCCCCAGCATTTT
CASSLFRGGGNQPQHF
>-|TRBV30|once|TRBJ1-5
TGTGCCTGGAGTCCCAAGGCGGGATTGCCCCAGCATTTT
CAWSPKAGLPQHF
>TRBD1|TRBV18|-|TRBJ1-2
TGTGCCAGCTCAACGACCGAGACAGGGGGCTATGGCTACACCTTC
CASSTTETGGYGYTF
>TRBD2|TRBV2|-|TRBJ2-5
TGTGCCAGCAGTGCTTTAGCGGGATGGGAGACCCAGTACTTC
CASSALAGWETQYF
>-|TRBV28|-|TRBJ1-5
TGTGCCAGCAGCCGCCCCGCAGGGAACAATCAGCCCCAGCATTTT
CASSRPAGNNQPQHF
>TRBD1|TRBV28|-|TRBJ1-2
TGTGCCAGCAGGTGGACAGGGGAGGATGGCTACACCTTC
CASRWTGEDGYTF
>-|TRBV2|-|TRBJ1-1
TGTGCCAGCGCCCTCTCGATCGGGGCACTTGAAGCTTTCTTT
CASALSIGALEAFF